The clone carrying this T cell receptor (beta chain) was picked up a small number of times. Its antigen is unidentified. Diagnosis of hyperthyroidism was new in patients aged 18 to 65, and its duration was under 2 months. Amplification targeted TCR beta CDR3 regions from RNA transcripts. HTBI primers were the set used in a first-round RT-PCR of the TCR CDR3. TCRdb re-called the multiplex PCR reads through MiXCR, storing one row per CDR3 protein. The sample carries some 760,000 distinct CDR3 sequences, about 14% recorded once. The CDR3 sequence is 18 residues long. Germline V lookup: CDR1 SNHLY, CDR2 FYNNEI. Trimming took 6 bases from V and 3 from J; bases not matched to a gene: 15. This record belongs to a study of T cells in Graves' hyperthyroidism and ophthalmopathy. Whole-study results and caveats: Ophthalmopathy and stable hyperthyroidism were told apart by a 13 V-J model.

Sequenced: blood. This TCR was recovered from a woman in her late teens or twenties with Graves' hyperthyroidism. The chain carries TRBV2 and TRBJ1-5, with 9 bases aligning to TRBD1. The CDR3 region has the DNA TGTGCCAGCAGCCCCTCCCCGTGGGACAGGGAATTCAATCAGCCCCAGCATTTT. Its translation: CASSPSPWDREFNQPQHF.